What follows describes a single T cell receptor (beta chain). Its antigen is undetermined. This CDR3 is built from 15 residues. Germline lookup yields CDR1 SGHTA and CDR2 FQGTGA. V was pared by 5 bases and J by 3 bases, with 7 bases of the junction left unmatched. The entry originates in a study of T-cell memory formation after mild COVID-19. Findings and caveats of the study: Some SARS-CoV-2-responding clones were already detected in memory before infection.

TCRdb recomputed calls from the 5' RACE reads with MiXCR, one row per CDR3 protein. Of 250,000 to 300,000 distinct CDR3 sequences detected, about a sixth appear once; the ten largest clones hold approximately 25%. The sequenced material came from PBMCs or a T cell subset sorted from them (not recorded which). The chain has TRBV7-3 and TRBJ2-1, with 7 bases lining up with TRBD2. The receptor was isolated from a man between 18 and 35 years old who had mild COVID-19 (a few samples of this study predate the infection). Cell type and time point are not known. As DNA, the CDR3 is TGTGCCAGCAGCGAAACGGGGGGACTCTACAATGAGCAGTTCTTC. Its translation is CASSETGGLYNEQFF. Full variable domain (outside the CDR3, taken from reference TRBV7-3 and TRBJ2-1): GAGVSQTPSNKVTEKGKYVELRCDPISGHTALYWYRQSLGQGPEFLIYFQGTGAADDSGLPNDRFFAVRPEGSVSTLKIQRTERGDSAVYLCASSETGGLYNEQFFGPGTRLTVL.